These 24 T cell receptor beta chains were all obtained from the same sample, sequenced in a study of CD8 T cells in ankylosing spondylitis. In TCRdb, the 5' RACE reads were re-called with MiXCR into one record per CDR3 protein. There are approximately 260,000 distinct CDR3 sequences in the sample; over 15% occur only once, and around 30% lies in the top ten. The sequenced sample was blood, either unsorted or a sorted T cell fraction (not recorded which). These receptors originate from a male donor with ankylosing spondylitis or in good health (not recorded which).

This clonotype was seen only a few times. V usage is TRBV20-1 and J usage is TRBJ2-2; 14 bases map to TRBD2. Germline assignment: CDR1 DFQATT and CDR2 SNEGSKA (reference sequence). The CDR3 spans 15 residues. J gave up 5 bases and V 6 bases, and 5 bases lay outside the gene matches. Written as DNA, the CDR3 is TGCAGTGCCAGACTAGCGGGAGGGCCGACCGGGGAGCTGTTTTTT. As protein: CSARLAGGPTGELFF.

This clonotype showed up just a few times. As DNA, the CDR3 is TGTGCCAGCAGTCCCAGGGGGCTGGGCAATCAGCCCCAGCATTTT. It translates to CASSPRGLGNQPQHF. The chain couples TRBV6-1 to TRBJ1-5, with 8 bases aligning to TRBD1. Germline CDR1 reads MNHNS; CDR2 reads SASEGT. This CDR3 has 15 residues. V was pared by 5 bases and J by 2 bases, with 5 bases of the junction left unmatched.

V gene TRBV6-1 combines with J gene TRBJ2-1; 7 nucleotides match TRBD2. Trimming removed 2 bases from V and 6 bases from J; junction bases left unmatched: 16. The CDR3 has 18 residues. Germline V gene lookup returns CDR1 MNHNS and CDR2 SASEGT. The CDR3, as DNA: TGTGCCAGCAGTGAAAAGCCTGTAGGACTAGGTAGCCTCAATGAGCAGTTCTTC. Its protein product is CASSEKPVGLGSLNEQFF.

This chain uses TRBV14 with TRBJ2-1; unclear D gene. The CDR3 extends over 15 amino acids. Per the germline V gene, CDR1 is SGHDN and CDR2 is FVKESK. V lost 1 base and J lost 7, with 14 bases in between. As DNA, the CDR3 is TGTGCCAGCAGCCAAGGTTTCAGTTTGTGGAATGAGCAGTTCTTC. Translated: CASSQGFSLWNEQFF.

The rearrangement uses TRBV4-3 and TRBJ2-3; 11 bases map to TRBD2. Germline V gene lookup returns CDR1 LGHNA and CDR2 YSLEER. Trimming took 2 bases from V and 4 from J; bases not matched to a gene: 8. The CDR3 is 17 residues long. CDR3 sequence: CASSQRLLAGGADTQYF. The DNA for the CDR3 is TGCGCCAGCAGCCAACGTCTTCTAGCGGGAGGTGCAGATACGCAGTATTTT.

This chain links TRBV7-8 with TRBJ2-3, with 7 bases that match TRBD1. This CDR3 is built from 16 residues. The junction had 9 bases not matched to a gene; V was cut back by 2 bases and J by 4 bases. Germline loops: CDR1 SGHVS, CDR2 FQNEAQ. For the CDR3, the DNA is TGTGCCAGCAGCTTACCCCGACAGGGTTTCTCAGATACGCAGTATTTT. This encodes CASSLPRQGFSDTQYF.

The rearrangement joins TRBV6-1 to TRBJ2-1; D is uncertain. Per germline, CDR1 MNHNS and CDR2 SASEGT. The CDR3 covers 13 residues. The V end was cut by 0 bases, the J end by 6 bases, with 6 bases between. This CDR3 reads CASSEAAGNEQFF. In DNA, the CDR3 is TGTGCCAGCAGTGAAGCGGCCGGCAATGAGCAGTTCTTC.

This clonotype was observed a handful of times. The rearrangement uses TRBV4-1 and TRBJ2-7; 9 positions match TRBD2. CDR1 and CDR2 (germline): MGHRA, YSYEKL. This CDR3 spans 17 amino acids. Trimming at V came to 4 bases and at J to 0 bases, leaving 10 bases not matched to a gene. The CDR3 protein is CASSPRTSDYPSYEQYF. DNA for the CDR3: TGCGCCAGCAGCCCTCGGACTAGCGACTATCCCTCCTACGAGCAGTACTTC.

The gene calls are TRBV24-1 and TRBJ2-3, with D possibly matching TRBD2 (6 bases). The CDR3 runs 16 residues. V was clipped by 2 bases and J by 0 bases, with 11 bases between them. CDR1 is KGHDR, CDR2 SFDVKD, per germline. CDR3 in DNA: TGTGCCACCAGTGATTCGGCAGGGACTAGCACAGATACGCAGTATTTT. Protein sequence: CATSDSAGTSTDTQYF.

The genes are TRBV7-2 and TRBJ2-1; D unclear. V lost 4 bases and J 7 bases, leaving 17 bases between the germline ends. This CDR3 is 15 amino acids long. Germline V gene data show CDR1 as SGHTA and CDR2 as FQGNSA. The CDR3 spells CASSSPELLINEQFF. The CDR3 DNA reads TGTGCCAGCAGCTCCCCGGAGCTACTAATAAATGAGCAGTTCTTC.

This clonotype was seen only a few times. J is TRBJ2-1 and V is TRBV20-1, with TRBD1 identical over 8 bases. The trim removed 6 bases at V and 12 bases at J, leaving 4 bases unmatched. The CDR3 sequence is 10 residues long. Germline V gives CDR1 DFQATT, CDR2 SNEGSKA (reference sequence). This CDR3 is CSAFDRGQFF. In DNA form, the CDR3 reads TGCAGTGCCTTTGACAGGGGGCAGTTCTTC.

The chain carries TRBV7-9 and TRBJ2-2; 12 positions agree with TRBD1. The CDR3 has 17 amino acids. Germline loops: CDR1 SEHNR, CDR2 FQNEAQ (reference sequence). Losses at the gene ends were 2 bases for V and 6 bases for J; bases not matched to a gene: 7. The chain's CDR3 is CASSLSTGQGAAGELFF. The CDR3 bases are TGTGCCAGCAGCTTATCCACGGGACAGGGGGCGGCCGGGGAGCTGTTTTTT. The full variable domain, with the rest looked up from reference TRBV7-9 and TRBJ2-2, is DTGVSQNPRHKITKRGQNVTFRCDPISEHNRLYWYRQTLGQGPEFLTYFQNEAQLEKSRLLSDRFSAERPKGSFSTLEIQRTEQGDSAMYLCASSLSTGQGAAGELFFGEGSRLTVL.

The chain links TRBV7-2 to TRBJ2-1; D remains unclear. With 2 bases removed from V and 6 bases from J, the gap between germline ends came to 5 bases. Germline V gene lookup returns CDR1 SGHTA and CDR2 FQGNSA. The CDR3 spans 12 residues. CDR3 sequence reads: CASSLSTNEQFF. The CDR3, as DNA: TGTGCCAGCAGCTTATCTACCAATGAGCAGTTCTTC.

This clonotype was seen a handful of times. The gene calls are TRBV11-2 and TRBJ1-4; weak D call: TRBD1 (5 bases). This CDR3 is 15 amino acids long. V was pared by 6 bases and J by 5 bases, with 16 bases between. CDR1 SGHAT and CDR2 FQNNGV come from the germline V gene. CDR3 region: CASSSGGVSNEKLFF. CDR3 in DNA: TGTGCCAGCAGTAGCGGGGGAGTCTCGAATGAAAAACTGTTTTTT.

V usage is TRBV28 and J usage is TRBJ2-2, with D unresolved. In germline, CDR1 is MDHEN, CDR2 SYDVKM. V dropped 5 bases and J dropped 1 base, with 8 bases sitting between them. The CDR3 extends over 14 amino acids. The CDR3 reads CASSAGGNTGELFF. For the CDR3, the DNA is TGTGCCAGCAGTGCCGGTGGGAACACCGGGGAGCTGTTTTTT. The full variable domain, with the rest looked up from reference TRBV28 and TRBJ2-2, is DVKVTQSSRYLVKRTGEKVFLECVQDMDHENMFWYRQDPGLGLRLIYFSYDVKMKEKGDIPEGYSVSREKKERFSLILESASTNQTSMYLCASSAGGNTGELFFGEGSRLTVL.

The chain is built from TRBV6-5 and TRBJ2-7; D is perhaps TRBD2 (6 bases). The CDR3 runs to 16 residues. Germline values: CDR1 MNHEY, CDR2 SVGAGI. V gave up 2 bases and J gave up 0 bases, with 14 bases separating them. The CDR3 region has the DNA TGTGCCAGCAGTTACGGCGGGATCTTCAGCTCCTACGAGCAGTACTTC. Amino acid sequence: CASSYGGIFSSYEQYF.

The table lists this clonotype with a few counts. V and J are TRBV29-1 and TRBJ2-1, with D possibly matching TRBD2 (6 bases). CDR3 size: 11 residues. Per the germline V gene, CDR1 is SQVTM and CDR2 is ANQGSEA. The germline V and J ends were trimmed by 7 bases and 9 bases, with 13 bases remaining between them. The CDR3 here is CSAGWRGEQFF. The CDR3 DNA is TGCAGCGCGGGGTGGCGGGGTGAGCAGTTCTTC.

The J gene is TRBJ1-2, the V gene TRBV2, with 7 bases lining up with TRBD1. The CDR3 runs 12 residues. Germline CDR1 is SNHLY and CDR2 is FYNNEI. J gave up 6 bases and V 7 bases, and 5 bases lay outside the gene matches. The CDR3 loop reads CASTPGGDGYTF. The CDR3 DNA is TGTGCCAGCACTCCAGGGGGGGATGGCTACACCTTC.

There are many counts of this clonotype. This rearrangement joins TRBV4-3 to TRBJ2-5; possibly TRBD1 or TRBD2 for D (6 bases each). CDR1 LGHNA and CDR2 YSLEER come from the germline V gene. V shed 6 bases and J shed 5 bases, with 13 bases lying between them. This CDR3 contains 13 residues. The CDR3 region has the DNA TGCGCCAGCAGAGGGGGGAGTTGGGAGACCCAGTACTTC. It codes for CASRGGSWETQYF.

CDR3 sequence reads: CASSLKYEQYF. The CDR3 DNA reads TGTGCCAGCAGCTTAAAATACGAGCAGTACTTC. The chain combines TRBV13 with TRBJ2-7; D gene uncertain. V lost 2 bases and J 4 bases, leaving 3 bases between the germline ends. The CDR3 is made up of 11 amino acids. CDR1 and CDR2 (germline): PRHDT, FYEKMQ (reference sequence).

This clonotype came up a few times. The J gene is TRBJ1-6, the V gene TRBV11-2; 7 bases align to TRBD1. The CDR3 spans 16 residues. Germline V gives CDR1 SGHAT, CDR2 FQNNGV. V lost 5 bases, J lost 5 bases, and 9 bases stayed unmatched. CDR3 bases: TGTGCCAGCAGCCTCCGGGACAGCGGACATAATTCACCCCTCCACTTT. This encodes CASSLRDSGHNSPLHF.

This clonotype was observed a few times. V is TRBV7-9 and J is TRBJ2-7, with 10 nucleotides matching TRBD2. Germline V gene lookup returns CDR1 SEHNR and CDR2 FQNEAQ (reference sequence). The trim removed 5 bases at V and 4 bases at J, leaving 11 bases unmatched. CDR3 length: 16 residues. The CDR3 DNA reads as TGTGCCAGCAGCCCCGGACTAGCGGAGCAACCTTACGAGCAGTACTTC. It is translated as CASSPGLAEQPYEQYF.

This clonotype has at least ten counts. The J gene is TRBJ2-1, the V gene TRBV5-1; D is unclear. The V end was cut by 0 bases, the J end by 6 bases, with 10 bases between. CDR1 and CDR2 (germline): SGHRS, YFSETQ. This CDR3 region has 14 residues. The CDR3 DNA reads TGCGCCAGCAGCTTGGTGTGGCATATCAATGAGCAGTTCTTC. The encoded protein is CASSLVWHINEQFF.

The chain employs TRBV29-1 and TRBJ2-5, with D maybe TRBD1 (5 bases). Germline V CDR1 and CDR2: SQVTM, ANQGSEA. This CDR3 has 13 residues. Trimming took off 4 bases at V and 3 bases at J, with 12 bases between the two ends. The CDR3 sequence is CSVASGMEETQYF. In nucleotides, the CDR3 is TGCAGCGTTGCGTCAGGGATGGAAGAGACCCAGTACTTC.